This TCR beta chain derives from a study of cytomegalovirus exposure and HLA in healthy donors. As regards this clone: Its specificity is unknown.

The study, taken as a whole, reports: Reports indicated that the classifier achieved high specificity and sensitivity in diagnosing cytomegalovirus status.

TCRdb keeps only in-frame clones here, not all; method: immunoSEQ multiplex PCR. Altogether around 70,000 clones are present, about 95% being singletons, with the ten largest covering 3% to 3.5%. V lost 4 bases, J lost 5 bases, and 6 bases stayed unmatched. This CDR3 region has 15 residues. Germline V gives CDR1 SGHTA, CDR2 FQGTGA. Sequenced: PBMCs. The chain joins TRBV7-3 to TRBJ2-3; 10 nucleotides match TRBD1. The receptor comes from a young man in good health and CMV-seronegative. The CDR3 is CASSSPGQGLDTQYF. The CDR3 bases are TGTGCCAGCAGCTCCCCGGGACAGGGGTTAGATACGCAGTATTTT.